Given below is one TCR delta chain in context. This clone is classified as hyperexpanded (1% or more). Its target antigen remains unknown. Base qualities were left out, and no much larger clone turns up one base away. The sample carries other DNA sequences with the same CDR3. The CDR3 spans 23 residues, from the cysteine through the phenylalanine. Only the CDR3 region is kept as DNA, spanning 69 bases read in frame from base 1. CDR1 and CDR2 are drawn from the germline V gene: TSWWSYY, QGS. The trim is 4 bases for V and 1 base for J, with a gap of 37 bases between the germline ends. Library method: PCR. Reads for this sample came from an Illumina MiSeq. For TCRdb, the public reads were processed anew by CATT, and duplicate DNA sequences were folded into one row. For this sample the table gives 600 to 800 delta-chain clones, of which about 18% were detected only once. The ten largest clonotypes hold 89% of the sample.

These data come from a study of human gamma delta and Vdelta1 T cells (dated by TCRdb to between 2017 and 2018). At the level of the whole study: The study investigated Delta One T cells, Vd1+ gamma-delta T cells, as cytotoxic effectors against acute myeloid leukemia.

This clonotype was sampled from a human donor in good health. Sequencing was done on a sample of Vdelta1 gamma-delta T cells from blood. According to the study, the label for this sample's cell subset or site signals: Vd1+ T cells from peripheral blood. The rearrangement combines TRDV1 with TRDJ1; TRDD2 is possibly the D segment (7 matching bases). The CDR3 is CALGVFTFLPTSIYLGVTDKLIF. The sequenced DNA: TGTGCTCTTGGGGTCTTTACCTTCCTTCCGACATCTATTTACTTGGGGGTCACCGATAAACTCATCTTT.